Listed here are 2 T cell receptor beta chains from one sample, sequenced in a study of blood T cell repertoires in COVID-19. Using immunoSEQ multiplex PCR, the repertoire was profiled, and TCRdb retains in-frame clones only, with some absent. The data show fewer than 500,000 clones, roughly 87% seen once. The sample was PBMCs or T cells enriched from blood (not recorded which). These TCRs come from a woman between 18 and 30 years old with acute COVID-19.

J is TRBJ2-3 and V is TRBV7-9; D possibly corresponds to TRBD2 (5 bases). CDR3 length equals 14 residues. Germline V gene data show CDR1 as SEHNR and CDR2 as FQNEAQ (reference sequence). Deletions cut 7 bases from V and 3 bases from J, with 14 bases between. CDR3 coding DNA: TGTGCCAGCAACCAGCGGACGGGGACAGATACGCAGTATTTT. This gives the protein CASNQRTGTDTQYF.

This chain joins TRBV3-1 (or the pseudogene TRBV3-2) and TRBJ2-7; tentative D call: TRBD2 (5 bases). This CDR3 is built from 15 residues. Germline V CDR1 and CDR2: LGHDT, YNNKEL (reference sequence). Between the trimmed V and J ends, which lost 1 base and 6 bases, there was a span of 16 bases. As DNA, the CDR3 is TGTGCCAGCAGCCAAGGGGCGGGCAGCTCTGGCGAGCAGTACTTC. Protein sequence: CASSQGAGSSGEQYF.